The T cell receptor beta chain described here comes from a study of blood T cells in healthy people across ages. General study findings and limits: Considered underestimates were the diversity estimates obtained from one million T cells. Observed TCR beta diversity showed a strong correlation with the percentage of naive T cells as measured by flow cytometry.

Each donor's blood draw was roughly 9.5 milliliters of peripheral blood. A J-beta primer mix and a sample-barcoded 5' primer were used in a second PCR of about 7 to 11 cycles. TCRdb ran MiXCR on the 5' RACE reads and lists one entry per CDR3 protein. The repertoire holds 800,000 to 900,000 distinct CDR3 sequences, with less than 80% as singletons. Concerning this clonotype itself: Its antigen is as yet unknown. The germline gene is not matched at one end of the junction; a read error may be the cause.

CDR3 length: 14 amino acids. Germline V gene lookup returns CDR1 SGHTA and CDR2 FQGNSA. The sequence was collected from a young man in good health. The chain employs TRBV7-2 and TRBJ1-6, with TRBD1 identical over 8 bases. The sequenced sample consisted of blood. The CDR3 DNA is TGTGCCAGCAGCTTTGGACAGGGCGGCTCACCCCTCCACTTC. Protein: CASSFGQGGSPLHF.